This T cell receptor (beta chain) was documented in a study of T-cell reconstitution after alpha-beta-depleted transplantation in children (dated by TCRdb to between 2015 and 2016). Regarding the complete study: T-cell immune reconstitution after TCRalphabeta/CD19-depleted allogeneic hematopoietic cell transplantation in children was quantitatively tracked in the study by means of TCR repertoire profiling. Study-wide conclusions, independent of this receptor: About two months after transplant, the apparently early recovery of alphabetaT-cell counts reportedly depended on just several hundred clones that had expanded rapidly and came from non-depleted graft cells. In some patients, the high TCRbeta diversity seen at day 60 was put down to recipient T cells and intrathymic progenitors that had survived conditioning. The frequencies of hyperexpanded clones fell over the following months, and after one year, T-cell counts and TCRbeta diversity were mostly attributed to newly produced T cells.

Taken with the paper, the label for treatment or condition translates to: allogeneic hematopoietic cell transplantation with graft depleted of TCRalphabeta T cells and CD19 B cells. Transplant recipients were children who received TCRalphabeta/CD19-depleted allogeneic hematopoietic cell grafts. The protocol used for the library was PCR. These reads were obtained on an Illumina HiSeq 2500. TCR library preparation used molecular barcoding, with unique molecular identifiers applied to normalize quantification of the TCRbeta repertoire. The public reads were reprocessed in TCRdb via fastp at Q25 and MiXCR, keeping in-frame beta chains. Rows matching on CDR3 protein sequence are summarized as one entry with the most common DNA and genes. Here the sample has over 100,000 distinct CDR3 sequences; around 7.8% occur a single time. The top ten hold around 17% of the sample. CDR1 and CDR2 are drawn from the germline V gene: MNHNS, SASEGT. From cysteine to phenylalanine, the CDR3 is 15 amino acids long. Left in the record is the CDR3 DNA by itself, 45 bases read in frame from the first base. The germline ends are 8 bases apart after V is trimmed by 1 base and J by 1 base.

This clonotype has a count of ten or more. Its antigen remains undetermined. No much larger clone exists at a distance of one base, and base qualities are not known. The source is a boy younger than 10 with acute lymphoblastic leukemia, due to receive a stem cell transplant. The sequence links TRBV6-1 to TRBJ2-1, with TRBD1 tentatively as D gene (5 bases match). Material: PBMCs, obtained before TCRalphabeta/CD19-depleted stem cell transplant. Read as DNA, the sequence is TGTGCCAGCAGTGAAGTTTCAGGGTCCTACAATGAGCAGTTCTTC. Its coded protein is CASSEVSGSYNEQFF.